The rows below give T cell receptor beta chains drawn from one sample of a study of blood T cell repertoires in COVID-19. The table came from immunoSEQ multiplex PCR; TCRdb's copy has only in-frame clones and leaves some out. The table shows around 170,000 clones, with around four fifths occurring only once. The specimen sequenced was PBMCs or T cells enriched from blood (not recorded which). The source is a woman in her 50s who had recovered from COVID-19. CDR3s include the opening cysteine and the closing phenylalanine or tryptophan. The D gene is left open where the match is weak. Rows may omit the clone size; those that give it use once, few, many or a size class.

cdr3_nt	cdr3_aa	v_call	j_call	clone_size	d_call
TGCGCCACCGCGGGGGGGGATAGCACAGATACGCAGTATTTT	CATAGGDSTDTQYF	TRBV5-1	TRBJ2-3	-	TRBD2
TGTGCCATCAATTTAGCGACAGGGGCCGAGCAGTACTTC	CAINLATGAEQYF	TRBV10-3	TRBJ2-7	-	TRBD1
TGTGCCAGCTCACCACAAACTCCTGGACTTAATTCACCCCTCCACTTT	CASSPQTPGLNSPLHF	TRBV18	TRBJ1-6	-	-
TGTGCCAGTAGAGAAGCGGGAGGGCCGTACACCGGGGAGCTGTTTTTT	CASREAGGPYTGELFF	TRBV19	TRBJ2-2	-	TRBD2
TGTGCCAGCTCACCGCGGCGGACTTCACACATGAACACTGAAGCTTTCTTT	CASSPRRTSHMNTEAFF	TRBV18	TRBJ1-1	-	-
TGCGCCAGCAGCCAAGAAACCGCCGGGACAGGACTGTCTGGGACAGCCAAAAACATTCAGTACTTC	CASSQETAGTGLSGTAKNIQYF	TRBV4-1	TRBJ2-4	-	TRBD1
TGTGCCATCAGTGAGAACAGCGGAAACACAGATACGCAGTATTTT	CAISENSGNTDTQYF	TRBV10-3	TRBJ2-3	-	-
TGTGCCAGCTCGGAAGGAGAGAACACTGAAGCTTTCTTT	CASSEGENTEAFF	TRBV18	TRBJ1-1	-	-
TGTGCCAGCAGGGGGGACTTATCCTACAATGAGCAGTTCTTC	CASRGDLSYNEQFF	TRBV5-4	TRBJ2-1	-	-
TGCGCCAGCAGACTCACCGGGGAGCTGTTTTTT	CASRLTGELFF	TRBV4-3	TRBJ2-2	-	-
TGTGCCAGCAGTCCCCAGGACAGGGAGATCTACGAGCAGTACTTC	CASSPQDREIYEQYF	TRBV28	TRBJ2-7	-	TRBD1
TGTGCCAGCAGTGGTCAAGGGGTACTCTACGAGCAGTACTTC	CASSGQGVLYEQYF	TRBV25-1	TRBJ2-7	-	-
TGTGCCAGCAGCCAAGAAGCGACAGCATCTGGAAACACCATATATTTT	CASSQEATASGNTIYF	TRBV4-2	TRBJ1-3	-	-
TGTGCCAGCAGCCAAGAGCTGACAGCTTCCTACGAGCAGTACTTC	CASSQELTASYEQYF	TRBV3-1/TRBV3-2	TRBJ2-7	few	-
TGCAGCGTATCACAGGGGAACACTGAAGCTTTCTTT	CSVSQGNTEAFF	TRBV29-1	TRBJ1-1	-	-
TGTGCCAGCAGGAGGGACAGGAGCTCTGGAAACACCATATATTTT	CASRRDRSSGNTIYF	TRBV28	TRBJ1-3	-	TRBD1
TGTGCCATCAGTGCGGGGGAACCAACACCGGAGTACTTC	CAISAGEPTPEYF	TRBV10-3	TRBJ2-7	-	-
TGTGCCAGCAGCCAAGAGCAGGGTTATTACGAGCAGTACTTC	CASSQEQGYYEQYF	TRBV14	TRBJ2-7	-	-